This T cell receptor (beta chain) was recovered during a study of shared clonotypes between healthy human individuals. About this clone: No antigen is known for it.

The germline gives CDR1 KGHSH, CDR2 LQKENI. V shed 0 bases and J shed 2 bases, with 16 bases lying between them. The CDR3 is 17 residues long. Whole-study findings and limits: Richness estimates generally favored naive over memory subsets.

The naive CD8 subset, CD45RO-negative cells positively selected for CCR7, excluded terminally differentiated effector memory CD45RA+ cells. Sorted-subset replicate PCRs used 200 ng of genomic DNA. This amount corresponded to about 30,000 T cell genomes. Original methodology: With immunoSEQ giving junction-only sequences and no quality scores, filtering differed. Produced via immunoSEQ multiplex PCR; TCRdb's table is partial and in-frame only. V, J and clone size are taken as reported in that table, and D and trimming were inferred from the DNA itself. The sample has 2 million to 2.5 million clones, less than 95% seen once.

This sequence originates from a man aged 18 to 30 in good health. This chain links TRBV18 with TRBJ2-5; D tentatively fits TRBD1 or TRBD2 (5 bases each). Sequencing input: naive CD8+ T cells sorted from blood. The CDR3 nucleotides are TGTGCCAGCTCACCACCGCCAGGGACGGTCCTTCAAGAGACCCAGTACTTC. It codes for CASSPPPGTVLQETQYF.